The rows below give T cell receptor beta chains drawn from one sample of a study of identical twins. TCRdb re-derived calls from the 5' RACE reads in MiXCR, one entry per CDR3 protein. Among fewer than 550,000 distinct CDR3 sequences listed, around 15% were seen once. In addition, the sample was reused for a study of yellow fever vaccine responses in identical twins.

The sequenced sample consisted of CD4+ T cells sorted from blood. Every receptor here comes from a woman between 18 and 29 years old in good health. Each CDR3 is given with its conserved first and last residue. The D gene is left open where the match is weak. Clone size is not always given. Where it is, it says once, few, many or a class for expanded clones.

TGTGCCAGCAGCTCCACGACAAGCTATCTTGAAGCTTTCTTT | CASSSTTSYLEAFF | TRBJ1-1 | 14 | few | - | TRBV7-9
TGTGCCAGCAGCCAAGAGGGATGGAACACTGAAGCTTTCTTT | CASSQEGWNTEAFF | TRBJ1-1 | 14 | many | - | TRBV3-1
TGCGCCAGCAGTGAGTTTAAAGGACTAGCGGGAGGGGATAAGTTCTTC | CASSEFKGLAGGDKFF | TRBJ2-1 | 16 | - | TRBD2 | TRBV10-1
TGTGCCAGCAGCCCGACGCCCTACGAGCAGTACTTC | CASSPTPYEQYF | TRBJ2-7 | 12 | many | - | TRBV12-3/TRBV12-4
TGTGCCAGCAGCTTATTTCTTGGAGCGGGAGGGCCGAATACGCAGTATTTT | CASSLFLGAGGPNTQYF | TRBJ2-3 | 17 | - | TRBD2 | TRBV7-8
TGTGCCAGCAGTTTGATGAGGGAAGGCGAGCAGTACTTC | CASSLMREGEQYF | TRBJ2-7 | 13 | - | - | TRBV12-3/TRBV12-4
TGTGCCAGCAGTTTAGAGGTCAGGAATCAGCCCCAGCATTTT | CASSLEVRNQPQHF | TRBJ1-5 | 14 | - | - | TRBV12-3/TRBV12-4
TGTGCCAGCAGGTTAAGAGAAAACAATGAGCAGTTCTTC | CASRLRENNEQFF | TRBJ2-1 | 13 | - | - | TRBV28
TGTGCCAGCAGTGATGGGGGGGCTCCTGAGCAGTTCTTC | CASSDGGAPEQFF | TRBJ2-1 | 13 | - | - | TRBV6-1
TGTGCCAGCAGCAGACTCGGACAGAGTACCTACGAGCAGTACTTC | CASSRLGQSTYEQYF | TRBJ2-7 | 15 | - | - | TRBV28
TGTGCCAGCAGCGTAGATCAAGGGCGGTACAATGAGCAGTTCTTC | CASSVDQGRYNEQFF | TRBJ2-1 | 15 | few | - | TRBV9
TGTGCCAGCAGCTCAAGACAGTTTAATCAGCCCCAGCATTTT | CASSSRQFNQPQHF | TRBJ1-5 | 14 | few | - | TRBV5-6
TGCGCCAGCAGCAACCGGGACAGGGACACCGGGGAGCTGTTTTTT | CASSNRDRDTGELFF | TRBJ2-2 | 15 | few | TRBD1 | TRBV4-3
TGTGCCAGCAGCGTAGAGGAAACCGAGCAGTACTTC | CASSVEETEQYF | TRBJ2-7 | 12 | few | - | TRBV9
TGTGCCAGCAGCCTACAGTCCGGCCAAGAGACCCAGTACTTC | CASSLQSGQETQYF | TRBJ2-5 | 14 | - | - | TRBV3-1
TGTGCCACCAGCAGAGGCGGGGGAACCGGGGAGCTGTTTTTT | CATSRGGGTGELFF | TRBJ2-2 | 14 | few | TRBD2 | TRBV15
TGTGCCAGCAGTTTGGTACAGGGAAATTCACCCCTCCACTTT | CASSLVQGNSPLHF | TRBJ1-6 | 14 | many | - | TRBV12-3/TRBV12-4
TGTGCCACCAGTGATTTGCTGACAGAACCTAGCACAGATACGCAGTATTTT | CATSDLLTEPSTDTQYF | TRBJ2-3 | 17 | - | - | TRBV24-1
TGTGCCAGCAGCACAACCAAAGCACGGACAGGTTCCTACAATGAGCAGTTCTTC | CASSTTKARTGSYNEQFF | TRBJ2-1 | 18 | many | TRBD1 | TRBV11-2
TGTGCCAGCAGTTCAACGACCCTAGCGGGACGCACAGATACGCAGTATTTT | CASSSTTLAGRTDTQYF | TRBJ2-3 | 17 | few | TRBD2 | TRBV27
TGTGCCAGCAGCCAACCCCCCGGGGCCCCTAGCACAGATACGCAGTATTTT | CASSQPPGAPSTDTQYF | TRBJ2-3 | 17 | - | - | TRBV7-9
TGTGCCAGCAGCTTAGGAATAGCACCGGCCCAAGAGACCCAGTACTTC | CASSLGIAPAQETQYF | TRBJ2-5 | 16 | few | - | TRBV7-2
TGCGCCAGCAGCCTGGACTACCGATCAAACAATGAGCAGTTCTTC | CASSLDYRSNNEQFF | TRBJ2-1 | 15 | many | - | TRBV4-3
TGTGCCAGCAGCCAAGAAATCGGGGGTAACTATGGCTACACCTTC | CASSQEIGGNYGYTF | TRBJ1-2 | 15 | many | - | TRBV4-2
TGCGCCAGCAGCTTGGGACAGGGGTTGGGTACAGATACGCAGTATTTT | CASSLGQGLGTDTQYF | TRBJ2-3 | 16 | many | TRBD1 | TRBV5-1
TGCAGCGTGGTCCGCCTCCAGGACCGCCCTTACAATGAGCAGTTCTTC | CSVVRLQDRPYNEQFF | TRBJ2-1 | 16 | few | - | TRBV29-1
TGTGCCAGCAGCCAATCTCTGCACGAGCAGTACTTC | CASSQSLHEQYF | TRBJ2-7 | 12 | - | - | TRBV16